The 6 T cell receptor beta chains reported below all come from one sample, sequenced in a study of CD8 T cells in ankylosing spondylitis. TCRdb independently ran MiXCR on the 5' RACE reads; one entry per CDR3 protein. The sample has 250,000 to 300,000 distinct CDR3 sequences, under 20% seen once. Material: blood, either unsorted or a sorted T cell fraction (not recorded which). The receptors were sampled from a male donor with ankylosing spondylitis or in good health (not recorded which).

The chain carries TRBV2 and TRBJ1-1; D might be TRBD1 (5 bases). This CDR3 is 16 amino acids long. The ends were cut back, 2 bases at V and 0 bases at J, with 13 bases in the middle. In germline, CDR1 is SNHLY, CDR2 FYNNEI. The CDR3 nucleotides read TGTGCCAGCAGTGAACGGGGCTCGACAGTGAACACTGAAGCTTTCTTT. Protein sequence: CASSERGSTVNTEAFF.

The rearrangement uses TRBV27 and TRBJ2-1; tentatively, D is TRBD1 (6 bases). Trimming left V 1 base short and J 7 bases short, with 8 bases between. The CDR3 extends over 13 amino acids. CDR1 is MNHEY, CDR2 SMNVEV, per germline (reference sequence). CDR3 coding DNA: TGTGCCAGCAGTTTATACAGGGCGAATGAGCAGTTCTTC. Its protein product is CASSLYRANEQFF.

Only a few counts were recorded for this clonotype. The chain has TRBV5-1 and TRBJ2-4; 7 nucleotides align to TRBD1. The CDR3 has 15 amino acids. The V segment lost 0 bases and the J segment 8 bases; nucleotides outside the gene matches: 8. Germline V lookup: CDR1 SGHRS, CDR2 YFSETQ. This CDR3 reads CASSLEGGLGDIQYF. The CDR3 region has the DNA TGCGCCAGCAGCTTGGAAGGGGGCCTGGGGGACATTCAGTACTTC.

The chain has TRBV27 and TRBJ2-7, with no clear D. CDR3 size: 13 residues. Germline CDR1 reads MNHEY; CDR2 reads SMNVEV (reference sequence). V lost 5 bases and J lost 0, with 8 bases in between. CDR3 residues: CASSPLSSYEQYF. Here the CDR3 DNA reads TGTGCCAGCAGTCCACTAAGCTCCTACGAGCAGTACTTC.

This chain connects TRBV27 to TRBJ2-3; TRBD1 matches 11 bases. The CDR3 runs to 14 residues. V lost 4 bases and J lost 6; bases outside the gene matches: 3. In germline, CDR1 is MNHEY, CDR2 SMNVEV (reference sequence). This CDR3 reads CASSWGTGGDTQYF. The CDR3 nucleotides read TGTGCCAGCAGTTGGGGGACAGGGGGGGATACGCAGTATTTT.

The genes are TRBV4-1 and TRBJ1-1; D ambiguous. The CDR3 consists of 15 residues. Germline lookup yields CDR1 MGHRA and CDR2 YSYEKL. V was cut by 1 base and J by 1 base, with 10 bases left in between. The CDR3 spells CASSQVLIGNTEAFF. As DNA, the CDR3 is TGCGCCAGCAGCCAAGTTTTAATAGGGAACACTGAAGCTTTCTTT.